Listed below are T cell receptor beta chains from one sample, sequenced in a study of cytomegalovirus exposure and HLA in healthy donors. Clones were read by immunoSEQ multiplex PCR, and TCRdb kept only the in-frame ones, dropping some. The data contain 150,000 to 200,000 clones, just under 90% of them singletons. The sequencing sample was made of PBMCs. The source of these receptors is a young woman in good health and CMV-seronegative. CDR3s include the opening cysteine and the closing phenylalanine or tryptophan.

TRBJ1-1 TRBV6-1 CASSEVAGGLNTEAFF
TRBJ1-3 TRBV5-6 CASSLVGTGDGNTIYF
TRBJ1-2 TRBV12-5 CASGPREDYGYTF
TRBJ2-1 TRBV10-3 CAISEPGTGYNEQFF
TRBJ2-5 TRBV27 CASSPSGGGETQYF
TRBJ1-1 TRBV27 CASSFTGNTEAFF
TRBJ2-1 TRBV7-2 CASSFRDFRQDEQFF
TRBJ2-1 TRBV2 CASSPLREGFF
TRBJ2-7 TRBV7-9 CASSLDRDEQYF
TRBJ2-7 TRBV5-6 CASSPQWGDAEQYF
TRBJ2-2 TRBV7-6 CASSRRSELFF
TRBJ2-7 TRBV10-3 CAISESQGRHEQYF
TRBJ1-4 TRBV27 CASSFVREGVEEKLFF
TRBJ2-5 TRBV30 CAWSEGTGRAETQYF
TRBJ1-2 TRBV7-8 CASSLDTQAGGDYGYTF
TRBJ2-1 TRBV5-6 CASSALGTSGGVYNEQFF
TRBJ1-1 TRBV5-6 CASSLVPGQGAEAFF
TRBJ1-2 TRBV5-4 CASRLDRGRYGYTF
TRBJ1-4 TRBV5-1 CASSWDRVGSTNEKLFF
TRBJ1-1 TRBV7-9 CASSEIGQGLTEAFF
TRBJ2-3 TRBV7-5 CVRSPPRGGGGIDTQYF
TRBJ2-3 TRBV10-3 CAISGERGQNTDTQYF
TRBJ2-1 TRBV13 CASSSDRDDEQFF
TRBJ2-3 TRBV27 CASSRQLLSTDTQYF
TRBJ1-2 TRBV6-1 CASSEGQGAYGYTF
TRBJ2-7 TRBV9 CASSAGTGGSREQYF
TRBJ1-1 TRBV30 CAWSVGELNTEAFF
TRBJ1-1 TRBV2 CASSQLTGRVSTEAFF
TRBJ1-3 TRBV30 CAGQNRGQGGGYF
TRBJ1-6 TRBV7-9 CASSLSRGILNSPLHF
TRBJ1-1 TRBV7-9 CASSLGAVNTEAFF
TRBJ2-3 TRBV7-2 CASSLGFSRTDTQYF
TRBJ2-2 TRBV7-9 CASSLTATGELFF
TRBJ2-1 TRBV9 CASSVALRNEQFF
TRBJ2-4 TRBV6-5 CASSRGKNIQYF
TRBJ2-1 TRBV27 CASSFGQYNEQFF
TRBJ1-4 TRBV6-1 CASSDGLRVTNEKLFF